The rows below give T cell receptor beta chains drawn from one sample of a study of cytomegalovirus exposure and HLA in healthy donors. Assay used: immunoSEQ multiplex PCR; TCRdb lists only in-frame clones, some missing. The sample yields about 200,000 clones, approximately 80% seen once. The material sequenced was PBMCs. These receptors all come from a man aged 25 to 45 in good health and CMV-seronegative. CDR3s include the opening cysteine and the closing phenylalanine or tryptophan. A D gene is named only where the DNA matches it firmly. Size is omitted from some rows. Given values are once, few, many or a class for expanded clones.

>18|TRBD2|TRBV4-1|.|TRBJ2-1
CASSQGTSGGLLYNEQFF
TGCGCCAGCAGCCAAGGGACTAGCGGGGGGCTACTCTACAATGAGCAGTTCTTC
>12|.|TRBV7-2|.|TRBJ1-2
CASSPGGAGYTF
TGTGCCAGCAGCCCGGGGGGGGCTGGCTACACCTTC
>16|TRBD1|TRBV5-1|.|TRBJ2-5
CASSLGGTGGSKTQYF
TGCGCCAGCAGCTTGGGTGGGACAGGGGGTTCAAAGACCCAGTACTTC
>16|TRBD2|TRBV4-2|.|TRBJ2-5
CASSQAASGGQETQYF
TGTGCCAGCAGCCAAGCGGCTAGCGGGGGGCAAGAGACCCAGTACTTC
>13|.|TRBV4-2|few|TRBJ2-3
CASSLFEGDTQYF
TGTGCCAGCAGTCTCTTCGAGGGAGATACGCAGTATTTT
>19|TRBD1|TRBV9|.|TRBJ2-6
CASSPRTGGSLVGANVLTF
TGTGCCAGCAGCCCTAGGACAGGGGGGTCCCTGGTAGGGGCCAACGTCCTGACTTTC
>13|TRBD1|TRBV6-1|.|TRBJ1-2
CASGTGGSYGYTF
TGTGCCAGTGGGACAGGGGGCAGCTATGGCTACACCTTC
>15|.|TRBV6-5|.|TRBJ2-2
CASSRFQGNTGELFF
TGTGCCAGCAGCCGCTTCCAGGGGAACACCGGGGAGCTGTTTTTT
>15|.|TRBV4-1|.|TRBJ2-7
CASSRTTGKSDEQYF
TGCGCCAGCAGCCGGACAACAGGGAAAAGCGACGAGCAGTACTTC
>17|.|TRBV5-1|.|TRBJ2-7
CASSSSGFRDGTGEQYF
TGCGCCAGCAGCTCTTCCGGTTTCAGGGATGGAACTGGCGAGCAGTACTTC
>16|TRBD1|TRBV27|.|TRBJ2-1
CASTLTRTGRNNEQFF
TGTGCCAGCACTTTAACCCGGACAGGGAGGAACAATGAGCAGTTCTTC
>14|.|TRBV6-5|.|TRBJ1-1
CASSFEFGGTEAFF
TGTGCCAGCAGCTTTGAATTCGGTGGCACTGAAGCTTTCTTT
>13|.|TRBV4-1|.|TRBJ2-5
CASSQSGQETQYF
TGCGCCAGCAGCCAATCGGGTCAAGAGACCCAGTACTTC
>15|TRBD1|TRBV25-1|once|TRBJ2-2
CASSVTGGNTGELFF
TGTGCCAGCAGTGTTACAGGGGGGAACACCGGGGAGCTGTTTTTT
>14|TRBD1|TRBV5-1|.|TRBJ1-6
CASKGAPWNSPLHF
TGCGCCAGCAAGGGGGCGCCTTGGAATTCACCCCTCCACTTT
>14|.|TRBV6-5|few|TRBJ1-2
CASSLNRASYGYTF
TGTGCCAGCAGCCTAAACAGGGCCTCATATGGCTACACCTTC
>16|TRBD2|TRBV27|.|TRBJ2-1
CASSDDSGGAFNEQFF
TGTGCCAGCAGTGACGATAGCGGGGGGGCCTTTAATGAGCAGTTCTTC
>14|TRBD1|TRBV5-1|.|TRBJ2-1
CASSLNRGVNEQFF
TGCGCCAGCAGCTTAAACAGGGGCGTCAATGAGCAGTTCTTC
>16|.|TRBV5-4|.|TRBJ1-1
CASSSQGGRGDTEAFF
TGTGCCAGCAGCAGTCAAGGCGGTAGGGGCGACACTGAAGCTTTCTTT
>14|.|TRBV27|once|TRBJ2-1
CASSLGPTRDEQFF
TGTGCCAGCAGTTTAGGCCCCACTAGGGATGAGCAGTTCTTC
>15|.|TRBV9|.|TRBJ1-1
CASSEYQGTNTEAFF
TGTGCCAGCAGCGAATACCAGGGCACTAACACTGAAGCTTTCTTT
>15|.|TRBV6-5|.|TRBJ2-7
CASSSVGWGLYEQYF
TGTGCCAGCAGTTCCGTTGGTTGGGGGCTCTACGAGCAGTACTTC
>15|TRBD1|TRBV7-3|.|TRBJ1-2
CASSLPATGSDGYTF
TGTGCCAGCAGCTTACCCGCGACAGGGAGTGATGGCTACACCTTC
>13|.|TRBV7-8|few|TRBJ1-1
CASSLFHGMGAFF
TGTGCCAGCAGCTTATTTCACGGGATGGGAGCTTTCTTT
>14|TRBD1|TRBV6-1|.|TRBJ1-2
CASRDRGRNYGYTF
TGTGCCAGCAGGGACAGGGGGCGAAACTATGGCTACACCTTC
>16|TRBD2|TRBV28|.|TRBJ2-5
CASTGTSGDSQETQYF
TGTGCCAGCACCGGGACTAGCGGGGATTCCCAAGAGACCCAGTACTTC
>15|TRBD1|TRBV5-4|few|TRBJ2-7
CASSTSTGGLDEQYF
TGTGCCAGCAGCACTTCGACAGGGGGCCTCGACGAGCAGTACTTC
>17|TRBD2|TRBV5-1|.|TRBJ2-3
CASSLGLAGTFTDTQYF
TGCGCCAGCAGCCTGGGACTAGCGGGGACTTTCACAGATACGCAGTATTTT
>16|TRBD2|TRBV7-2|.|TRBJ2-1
CASSLTGIGGGHEQFF
TGTGCCAGCAGCCTGACGGGTATCGGGGGGGGCCATGAGCAGTTCTTC
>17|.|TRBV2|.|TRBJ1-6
CASSGDVGRRNNSPLHF
TGTGCCAGCAGCGGGGACGTGGGGAGGAGGAATAATTCACCCCTCCACTTT
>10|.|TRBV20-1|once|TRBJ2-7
CSAGFTSGYF
TGCAGTGCTGGTTTTACGAGCGGGTACTTC
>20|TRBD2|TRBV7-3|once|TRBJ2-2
CASSRQTSGGRFRNTGELFF
TGTGCCAGCAGCCGACAAACTAGCGGGGGGCGATTTAGGAACACCGGGGAGCTGTTTTTT